This paragraph reports one T cell receptor beta chain. Its specific antigen is unknown. No base qualities exist here, and no much larger clone lies one base off it. The data derive from a study of blood T cell repertoires in COVID-19 (dated by TCRdb to between 2020 and 2021). Some background on the complete study: Samples covering the acute and convalescent phases of COVID-19 were provided by collaborators in the United States, Italy and Spain. The material from the prospective study consisted of cDNA or gDNA derived from T cells, B-cell-depleted T cells, or PBMCs. Deeply sampled blood TCRbeta repertoires from subjects exposed to, actively infected with, or recovered from COVID-19 were included in the dataset. The repertoires were made available in a free public database intended to serve as a resource for research on the immune response to SARS-CoV-2. The samples were drawn from the first 160 participants of the ongoing ImmuneRACE study and from over 950 subjects provided by 6 global collaborators. Sample metadata almost always included a de-identified subject ID, COVID-19 status, age in years and sex. Where HLA class I and class II types were available, the types were taken from metadata supplied by the sample provider, not from assay-based typing.

The paper's findings and limits, for the study overall: Clinical and demographic metadata were provided uncurated, with the amount varying by source and participant.

Each collaborating institution followed its own protocols to collect whole blood in K2EDTA tubes. For TCRbeta analysis, collaborator samples were shipped as frozen whole blood, as isolated PBMCs, or as DNA extracted from either sample type. Inclusive of the bounding cysteine and phenylalanine, the CDR3 is 14 residues long. Solely the CDR3 DNA is kept, with 42 bases framed from the first base. V and J are truncated by 4 bases and 1 base respectively, leaving an intervening sequence of 10 bases. CDR1 ENHRY and CDR2 SYGVKD are derived from the germline V gene. TCRbeta CDR3 regions were amplified from genomic DNA using the immunoSEQ Assay, a bias-controlled multiplex PCR. The study's own analysis went as follows. The number of nucleated cells in each sample was estimated from the amplification of reference gene primers within the assay. To quantify the absolute abundance of each unique TCRbeta CDR3 rearrangement, sequence reads were collapsed and filtered. For each sample, productive Simpson clonality was calculated as the square root of Simpson's diversity index across productive rearrangements. TCRdb mirrors the immuneACCESS table, restricted to in-frame sequences. Some clones are absent from its copies; in checked studies, under half trace to an unresolved V gene, and the reason for the others is unknown. Clone size and the V and J calls come from that table; the DNA yielded D and trimming. This sample has fewer than 70,000 clones in its table, and 86% of those were observed once. Of the sample, more than 1.4% falls within the top ten clones.

The material sequenced was peripheral blood. The chain couples TRBV10-3 to TRBJ1-1, with no confident D gene call. This receptor was identified in a woman aged 55-75 years with acute or convalescent COVID-19. The DNA sequence is given as TGTGCCATCAGTGTCGGGGTGGGGAACACTGAAGCTTTCTTT. It specifies CAISVGVGNTEAFF.